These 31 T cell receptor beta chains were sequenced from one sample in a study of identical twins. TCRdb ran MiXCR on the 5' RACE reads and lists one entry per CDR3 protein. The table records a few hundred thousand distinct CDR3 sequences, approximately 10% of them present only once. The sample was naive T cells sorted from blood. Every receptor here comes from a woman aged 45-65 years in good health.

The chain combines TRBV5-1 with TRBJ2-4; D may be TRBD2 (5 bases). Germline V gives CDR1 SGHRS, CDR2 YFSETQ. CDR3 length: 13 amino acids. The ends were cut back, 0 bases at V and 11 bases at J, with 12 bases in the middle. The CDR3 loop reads CASSLGGELLQYF. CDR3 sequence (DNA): TGCGCCAGCAGCTTGGGGGGAGAACTACTTCAGTACTTC. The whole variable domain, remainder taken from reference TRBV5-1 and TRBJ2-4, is KAGVTQTPRYLIKTRGQQVTLSCSPISGHRSVSWYQQTPGQGLQFLFEYFSETQRNKGNFPGRFSGRQFSNSRSEMNVSTLELGDSALYLCASSLGGELLQYFGAGTRLSVL.

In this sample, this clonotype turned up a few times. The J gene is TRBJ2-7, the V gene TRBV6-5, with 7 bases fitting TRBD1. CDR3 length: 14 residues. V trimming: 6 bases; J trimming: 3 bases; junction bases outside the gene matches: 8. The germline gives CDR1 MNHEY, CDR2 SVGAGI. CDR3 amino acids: CASRRQGNFYEQYF. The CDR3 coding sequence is TGTGCCAGCAGGAGACAGGGAAACTTCTACGAGCAGTACTTC.

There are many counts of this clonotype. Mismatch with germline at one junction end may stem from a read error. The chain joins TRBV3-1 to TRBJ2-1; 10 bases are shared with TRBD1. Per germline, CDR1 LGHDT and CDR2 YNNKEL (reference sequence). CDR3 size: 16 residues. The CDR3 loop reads CASSQVVGQGLNQQFF. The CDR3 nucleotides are TGTGCCAGCAGTCAAGTTGTGGGACAGGGGTTAAATCAGCAGTTCTTC.

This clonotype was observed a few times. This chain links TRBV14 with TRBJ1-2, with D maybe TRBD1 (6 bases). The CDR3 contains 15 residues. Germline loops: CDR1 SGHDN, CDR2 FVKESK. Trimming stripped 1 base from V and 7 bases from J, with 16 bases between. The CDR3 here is CASSQVGGVRRGYTF. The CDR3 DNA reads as TGTGCCAGCAGCCAAGTTGGGGGCGTCCGTCGTGGCTACACCTTC.

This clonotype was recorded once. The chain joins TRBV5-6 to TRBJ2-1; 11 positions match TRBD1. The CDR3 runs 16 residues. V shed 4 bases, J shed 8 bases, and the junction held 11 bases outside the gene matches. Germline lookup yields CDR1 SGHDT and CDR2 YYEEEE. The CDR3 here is CASSEEVWTGGYEQFF. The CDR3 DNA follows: TGTGCCAGCAGCGAGGAGGTTTGGACAGGGGGCTATGAGCAGTTCTTC.

CDR3 in DNA: TGTGCCAGCAGCGAGTCACAGGGGGGGTACACTGAAGCTTTCTTT. This gives the protein CASSESQGGYTEAFF. The chain carries TRBV28 and TRBJ1-1, with 8 positions matching TRBD1. Germline CDR1 and CDR2: MDHEN and SYDVKM. V trimming: 6 bases; J trimming: 3 bases; junction bases outside the gene matches: 9. The CDR3 extends over 15 amino acids. The full variable domain, rest sourced from reference TRBV28 and TRBJ1-1, is DVKVTQSSRYLVKRTGEKVFLECVQDMDHENMFWYRQDPGLGLRLIYFSYDVKMKEKGDIPEGYSVSREKKERFSLILESASTNQTSMYLCASSESQGGYTEAFFGQGTRLTVV.

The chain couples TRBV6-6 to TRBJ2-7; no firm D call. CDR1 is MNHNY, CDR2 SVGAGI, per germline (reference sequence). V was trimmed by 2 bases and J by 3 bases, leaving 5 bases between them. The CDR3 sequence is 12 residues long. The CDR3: CASSYDGYEQYV. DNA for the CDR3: TGTGCCAGCAGTTACGACGGCTACGAGCAGTACGTC.

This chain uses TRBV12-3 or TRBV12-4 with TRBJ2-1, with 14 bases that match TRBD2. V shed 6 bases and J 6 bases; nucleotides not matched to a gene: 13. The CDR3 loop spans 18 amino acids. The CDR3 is CASSFAGTSGSLGNEQFF. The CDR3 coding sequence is TGTGCCAGCAGCTTTGCCGGGACTAGCGGGAGTCTTGGCAATGAGCAGTTCTTC.

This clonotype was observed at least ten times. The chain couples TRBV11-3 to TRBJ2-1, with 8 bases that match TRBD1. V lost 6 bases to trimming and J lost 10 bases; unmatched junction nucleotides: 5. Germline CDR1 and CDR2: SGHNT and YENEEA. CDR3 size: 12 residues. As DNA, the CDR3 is TGTGCCAGCAGGACAGGGGTAAGGGAGCAGTTCTTC. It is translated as CASRTGVREQFF.

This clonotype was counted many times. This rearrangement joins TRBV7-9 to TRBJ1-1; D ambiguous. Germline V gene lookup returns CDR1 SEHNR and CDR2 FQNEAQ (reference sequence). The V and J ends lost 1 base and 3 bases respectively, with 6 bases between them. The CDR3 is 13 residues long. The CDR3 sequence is CASSLESYTEAFF. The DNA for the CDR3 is TGTGCCAGCAGCTTAGAGTCGTACACTGAAGCTTTCTTT.

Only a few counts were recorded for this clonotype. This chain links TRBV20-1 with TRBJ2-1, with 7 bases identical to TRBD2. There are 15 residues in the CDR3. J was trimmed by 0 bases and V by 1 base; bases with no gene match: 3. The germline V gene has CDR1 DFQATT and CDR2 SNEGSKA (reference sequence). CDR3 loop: CSARGLANSYNEQFF. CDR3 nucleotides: TGCAGTGCTAGAGGACTAGCTAACTCCTACAATGAGCAGTTCTTC.

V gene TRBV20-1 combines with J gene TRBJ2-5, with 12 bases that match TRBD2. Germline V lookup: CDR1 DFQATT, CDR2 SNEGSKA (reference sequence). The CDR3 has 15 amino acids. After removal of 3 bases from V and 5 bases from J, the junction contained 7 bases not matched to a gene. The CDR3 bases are TGCAGTGCTAGGTCTAGCGGGAGGGCCGGCGAGACCCAGTACTTC. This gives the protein CSARSSGRAGETQYF.

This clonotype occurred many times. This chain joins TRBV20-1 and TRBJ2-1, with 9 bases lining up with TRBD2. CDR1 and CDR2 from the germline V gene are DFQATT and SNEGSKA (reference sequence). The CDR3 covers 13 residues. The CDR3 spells CSVPGLAYVEQFF. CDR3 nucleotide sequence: TGCAGCGTGCCGGGACTAGCTTATGTTGAGCAGTTCTTC.

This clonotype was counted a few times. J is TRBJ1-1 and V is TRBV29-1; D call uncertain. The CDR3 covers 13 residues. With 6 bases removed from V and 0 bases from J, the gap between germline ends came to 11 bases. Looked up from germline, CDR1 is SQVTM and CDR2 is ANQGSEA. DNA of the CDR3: TGCAGCGTGTCCTTAGACATGAACACTGAAGCTTTCTTT. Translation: CSVSLDMNTEAFF.

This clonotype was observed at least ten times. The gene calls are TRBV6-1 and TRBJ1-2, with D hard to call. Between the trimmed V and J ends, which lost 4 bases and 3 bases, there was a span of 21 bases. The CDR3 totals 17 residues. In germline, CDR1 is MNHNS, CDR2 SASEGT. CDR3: CASSGGTAVFVDYGYTF. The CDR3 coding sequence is TGTGCCAGCAGTGGGGGAACAGCCGTTTTTGTCGACTATGGCTACACCTTC.

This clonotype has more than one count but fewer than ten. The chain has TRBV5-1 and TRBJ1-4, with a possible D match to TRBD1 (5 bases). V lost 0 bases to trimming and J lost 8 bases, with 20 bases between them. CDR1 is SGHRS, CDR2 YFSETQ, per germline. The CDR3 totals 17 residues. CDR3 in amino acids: CASSLGAGGRIREKLFF. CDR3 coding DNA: TGCGCCAGCAGCTTGGGGGCCGGGGGACGAATACGGGAAAAACTGTTTTTT.

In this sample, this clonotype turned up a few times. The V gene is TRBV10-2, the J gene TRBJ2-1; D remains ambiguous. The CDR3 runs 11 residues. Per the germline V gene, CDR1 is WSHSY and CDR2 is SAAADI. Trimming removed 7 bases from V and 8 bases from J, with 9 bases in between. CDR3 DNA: TGCGCCAGCACTACGAGGCATGAGCAGTTCTTC. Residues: CASTTRHEQFF.

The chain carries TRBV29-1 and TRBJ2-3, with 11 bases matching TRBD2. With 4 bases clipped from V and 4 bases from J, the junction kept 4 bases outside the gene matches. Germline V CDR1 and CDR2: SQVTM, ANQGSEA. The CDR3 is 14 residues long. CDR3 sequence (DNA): TGCAGCGTTGGGGTAGCGGGAGGGGCAGATACGCAGTATTTT. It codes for CSVGVAGGADTQYF.

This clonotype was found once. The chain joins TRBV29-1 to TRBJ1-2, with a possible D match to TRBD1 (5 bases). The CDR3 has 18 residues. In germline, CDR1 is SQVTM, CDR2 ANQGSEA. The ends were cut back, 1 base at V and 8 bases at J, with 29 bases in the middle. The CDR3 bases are TGCAGCGTTGAAGTCCGTCGTACAGGAGGTTTCCCGATTGGAGGCTACACCTTC. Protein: CSVEVRRTGGFPIGGYTF.

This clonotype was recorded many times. The CDR3 loop reads CASSPSGRVTDTQYF. CDR3 coding DNA: TGCGCCAGCAGCCCTAGCGGGAGGGTTACAGATACGCAGTATTTT. The V and J genes are TRBV5-1 and TRBJ2-3, with TRBD2 identical over 12 bases. Trimming took 4 bases from V and 3 from J; bases not matched to a gene: 3. The CDR3 runs to 15 residues. Per germline, CDR1 SGHRS and CDR2 YFSETQ.

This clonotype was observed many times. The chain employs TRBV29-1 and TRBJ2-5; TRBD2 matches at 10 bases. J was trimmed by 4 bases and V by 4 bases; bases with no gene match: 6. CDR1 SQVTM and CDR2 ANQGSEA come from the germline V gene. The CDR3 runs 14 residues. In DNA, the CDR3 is TGCAGCGTTGCTCGGAGACTAGCGGGAGAGACCCAGTACTTC. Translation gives CSVARRLAGETQYF.

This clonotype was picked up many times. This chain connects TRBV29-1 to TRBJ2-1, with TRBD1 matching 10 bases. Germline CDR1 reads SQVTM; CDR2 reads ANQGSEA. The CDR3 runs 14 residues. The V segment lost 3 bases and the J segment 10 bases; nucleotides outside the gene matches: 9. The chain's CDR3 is CSVEGPGTGVEQFF. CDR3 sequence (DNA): TGCAGCGTTGAGGGGCCCGGGACAGGGGTAGAGCAGTTCTTC.

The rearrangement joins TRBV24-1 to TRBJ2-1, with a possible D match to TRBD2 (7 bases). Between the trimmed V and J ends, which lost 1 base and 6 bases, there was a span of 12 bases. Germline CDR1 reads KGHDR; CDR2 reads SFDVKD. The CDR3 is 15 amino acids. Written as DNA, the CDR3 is TGTGCCACCAGTGATTTTAGGGGGAGGGCCAATGAGCAGTTCTTC. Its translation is CATSDFRGRANEQFF.

CDR3 bases: TGTGCCAGCAGTTTAGAGGCGGGAGGGCCCGAAAACATTCAGTACTTC. Amino acid sequence: CASSLEAGGPENIQYF. The chain has TRBV12-3 or TRBV12-4 and TRBJ2-4; 9 bases match TRBD2. V lost 1 base to trimming and J lost 5 bases; unmatched junction nucleotides: 6. This CDR3 is built from 16 residues.

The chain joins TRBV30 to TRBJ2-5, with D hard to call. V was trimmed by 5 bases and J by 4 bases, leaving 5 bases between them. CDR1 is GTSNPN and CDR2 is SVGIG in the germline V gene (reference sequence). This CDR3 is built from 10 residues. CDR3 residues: CAWARETQYF. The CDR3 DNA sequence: TGTGCCTGGGCAAGAGAGACCCAGTACTTC.

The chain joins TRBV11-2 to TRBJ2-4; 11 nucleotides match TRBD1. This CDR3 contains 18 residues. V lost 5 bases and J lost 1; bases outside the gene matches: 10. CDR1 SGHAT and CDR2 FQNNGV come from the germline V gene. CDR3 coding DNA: TGTGCCAGCAGCCACGGGACAGGGGGTGTCGGGGCCAAAAACATTCAGTACTTC. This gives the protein CASSHGTGGVGAKNIQYF.

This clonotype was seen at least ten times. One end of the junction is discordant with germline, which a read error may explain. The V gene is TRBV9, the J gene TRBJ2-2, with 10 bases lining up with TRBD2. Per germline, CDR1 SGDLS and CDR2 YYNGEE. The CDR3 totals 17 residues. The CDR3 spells CASSVPFSGRRTGKLFF. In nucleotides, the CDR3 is TGTGCCAGCAGCGTTCCATTTAGCGGGAGGAGGACCGGGAAGCTGTTTTTT.

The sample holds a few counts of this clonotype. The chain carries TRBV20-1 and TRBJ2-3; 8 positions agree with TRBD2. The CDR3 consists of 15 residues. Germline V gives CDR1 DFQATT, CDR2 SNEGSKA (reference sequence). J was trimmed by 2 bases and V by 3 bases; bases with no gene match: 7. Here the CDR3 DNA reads TGCAGTGCTAGGGGGGGAGCGGGGGCCACAGATACGCAGTATTTT. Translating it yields CSARGGAGATDTQYF.

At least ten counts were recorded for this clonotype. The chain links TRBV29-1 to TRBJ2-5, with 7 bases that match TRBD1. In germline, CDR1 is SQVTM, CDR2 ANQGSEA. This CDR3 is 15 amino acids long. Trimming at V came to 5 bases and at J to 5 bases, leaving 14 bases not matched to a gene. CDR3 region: CSVLPSDREYETQYF. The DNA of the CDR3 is TGCAGCGTTCTACCTAGTGACAGGGAGTATGAGACCCAGTACTTC.

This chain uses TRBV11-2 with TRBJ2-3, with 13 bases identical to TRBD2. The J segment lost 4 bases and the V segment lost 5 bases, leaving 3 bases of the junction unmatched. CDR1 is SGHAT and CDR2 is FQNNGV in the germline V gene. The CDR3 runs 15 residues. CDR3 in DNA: TGTGCCAGCAGCGTAACTAGCGGGGGGGCAGATACGCAGTATTTT. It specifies CASSVTSGGADTQYF.

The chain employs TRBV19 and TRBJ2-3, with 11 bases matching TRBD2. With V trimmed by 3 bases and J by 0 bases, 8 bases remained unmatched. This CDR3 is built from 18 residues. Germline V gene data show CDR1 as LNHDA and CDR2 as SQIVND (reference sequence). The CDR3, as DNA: TGTGCCAGTAGTATTGGGCTAGCGGGAGGAAGCAGCACAGATACGCAGTATTTT. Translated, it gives CASSIGLAGGSSTDTQYF.